In its sample, the clone carrying this TCR beta chain was seen a few times. The data were taken from a study of human T cells and chemical hapten exposure. The time point is: healthy volunteer bleed at 2 weeks. The template was total RNA from unfractionated whole blood. This CDR3 contains 13 residues. Germline CDR1 MNHEY, CDR2 SVGEGT. Losses at the gene ends were 8 bases for V and 3 bases for J; bases not matched to a gene: 4. MiXCR was run by TCRdb on the RACE reads, yielding one entry per CDR3 protein. The data contain some 90,000 distinct CDR3 sequences, roughly 8.5% of them seen just once; the ten biggest clones take up 2.9%.

The sample taken for sequencing was whole blood. The clonotype originates from a female donor in good health. Some clones in this sample may be carry-over from other donors' samples. This chain connects TRBV6-2 or TRBV6-3 to TRBJ2-3, with 8 nucleotides matching TRBD2. The CDR3 loop is CASCQRETDTQYF. The DNA of the CDR3 is TGTGCCAGCTGCCAGCGGGAGACAGATACGCAGTATTTT.